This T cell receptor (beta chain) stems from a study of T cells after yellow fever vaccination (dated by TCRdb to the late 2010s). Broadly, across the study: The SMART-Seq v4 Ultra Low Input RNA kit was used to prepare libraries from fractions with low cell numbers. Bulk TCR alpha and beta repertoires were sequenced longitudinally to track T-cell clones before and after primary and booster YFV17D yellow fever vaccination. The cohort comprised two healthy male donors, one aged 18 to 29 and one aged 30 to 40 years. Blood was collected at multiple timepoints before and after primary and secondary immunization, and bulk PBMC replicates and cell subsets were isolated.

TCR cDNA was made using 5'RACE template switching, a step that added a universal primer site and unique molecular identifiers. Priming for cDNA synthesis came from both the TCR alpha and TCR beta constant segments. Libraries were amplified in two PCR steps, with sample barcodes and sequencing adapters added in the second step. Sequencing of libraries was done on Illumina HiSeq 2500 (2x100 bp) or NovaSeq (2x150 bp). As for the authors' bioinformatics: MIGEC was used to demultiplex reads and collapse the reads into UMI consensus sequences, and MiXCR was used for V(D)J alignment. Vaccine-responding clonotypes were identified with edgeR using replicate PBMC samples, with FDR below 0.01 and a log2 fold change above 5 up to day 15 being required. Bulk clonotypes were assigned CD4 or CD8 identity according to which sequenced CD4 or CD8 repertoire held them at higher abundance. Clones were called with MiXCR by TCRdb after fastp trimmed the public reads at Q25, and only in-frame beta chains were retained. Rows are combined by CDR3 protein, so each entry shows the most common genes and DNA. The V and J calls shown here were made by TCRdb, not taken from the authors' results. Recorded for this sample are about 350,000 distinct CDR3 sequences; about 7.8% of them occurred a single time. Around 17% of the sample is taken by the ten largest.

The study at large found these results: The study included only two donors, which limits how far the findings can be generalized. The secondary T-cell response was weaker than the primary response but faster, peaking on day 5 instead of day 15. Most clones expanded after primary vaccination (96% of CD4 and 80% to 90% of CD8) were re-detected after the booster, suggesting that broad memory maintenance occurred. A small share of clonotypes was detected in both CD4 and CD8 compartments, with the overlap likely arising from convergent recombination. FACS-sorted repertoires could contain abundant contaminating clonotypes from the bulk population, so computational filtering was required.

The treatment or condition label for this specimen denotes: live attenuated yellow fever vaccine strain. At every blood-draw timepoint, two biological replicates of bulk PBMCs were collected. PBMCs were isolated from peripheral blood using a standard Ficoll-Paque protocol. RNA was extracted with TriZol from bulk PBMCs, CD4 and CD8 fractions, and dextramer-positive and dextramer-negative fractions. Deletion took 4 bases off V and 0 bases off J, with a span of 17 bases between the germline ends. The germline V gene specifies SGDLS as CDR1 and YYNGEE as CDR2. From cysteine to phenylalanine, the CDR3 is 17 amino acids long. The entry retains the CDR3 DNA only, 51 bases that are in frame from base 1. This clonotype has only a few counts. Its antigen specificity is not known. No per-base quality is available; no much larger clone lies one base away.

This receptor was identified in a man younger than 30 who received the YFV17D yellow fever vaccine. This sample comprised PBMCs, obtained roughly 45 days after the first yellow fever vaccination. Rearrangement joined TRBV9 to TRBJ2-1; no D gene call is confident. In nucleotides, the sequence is TGTGCCAGCAGCATCCGCCCGGACCGGAGCTCCTACAATGAGCAGTTCTTC. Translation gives CASSIRPDRSSYNEQFF.